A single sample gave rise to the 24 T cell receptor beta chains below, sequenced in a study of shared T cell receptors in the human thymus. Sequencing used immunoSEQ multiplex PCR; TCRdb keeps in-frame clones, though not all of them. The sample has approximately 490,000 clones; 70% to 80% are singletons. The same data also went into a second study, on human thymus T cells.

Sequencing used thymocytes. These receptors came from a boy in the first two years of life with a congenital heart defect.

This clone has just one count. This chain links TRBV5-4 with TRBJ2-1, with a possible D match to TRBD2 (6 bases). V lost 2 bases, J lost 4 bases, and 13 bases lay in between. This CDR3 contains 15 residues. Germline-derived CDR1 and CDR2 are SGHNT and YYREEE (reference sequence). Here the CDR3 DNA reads TGTGCCAGCAGCTTTATCCGGGACTCGTACAATGAGCAGTTCTTC. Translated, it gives CASSFIRDSYNEQFF.

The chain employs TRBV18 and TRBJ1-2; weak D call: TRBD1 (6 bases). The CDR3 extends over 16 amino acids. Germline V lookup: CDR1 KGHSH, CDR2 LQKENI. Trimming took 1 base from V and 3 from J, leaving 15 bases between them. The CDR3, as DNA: TGTGCCAGCTCACCACTTTTGGACAGAGACGACTATGGCTACACCTTC. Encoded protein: CASSPLLDRDDYGYTF. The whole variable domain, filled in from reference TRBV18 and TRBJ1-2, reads NAGVMQNPRHLVRRRGQEARLRCSPMKGHSHVYWYRQLPEEGLKFMVYLQKENIIDESGMPKERFSAEFPKEGPSILRIQQVVRGDSAAYFCASSPLLDRDDYGYTFGSGTRLTVV.

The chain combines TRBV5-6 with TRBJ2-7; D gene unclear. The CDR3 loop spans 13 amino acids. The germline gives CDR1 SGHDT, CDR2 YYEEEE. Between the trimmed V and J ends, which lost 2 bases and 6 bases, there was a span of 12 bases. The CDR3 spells CASSLSQASEQYF. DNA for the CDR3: TGTGCCAGCAGCTTATCTCAAGCTTCCGAGCAGTACTTC.

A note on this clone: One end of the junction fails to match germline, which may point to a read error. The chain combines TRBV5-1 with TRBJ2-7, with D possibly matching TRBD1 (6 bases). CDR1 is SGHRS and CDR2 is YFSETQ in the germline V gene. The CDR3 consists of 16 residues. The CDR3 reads CASSLELTGFSYEQSF. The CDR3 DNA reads TGCGCCAGCAGCTTGGAGCTGACAGGTTTCTCCTACGAGCAGTCCTTC. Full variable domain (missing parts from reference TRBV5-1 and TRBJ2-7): KAGVTQTPRYLIKTRGQQVTLSCSPISGHRSVSWYQQTPGQGLQFLFEYFSETQRNKGNFPGRFSGRQFSNSRSEMNVSTLELGDSALYLCASSLELTGFSYEQSFGPGTRLTVT.

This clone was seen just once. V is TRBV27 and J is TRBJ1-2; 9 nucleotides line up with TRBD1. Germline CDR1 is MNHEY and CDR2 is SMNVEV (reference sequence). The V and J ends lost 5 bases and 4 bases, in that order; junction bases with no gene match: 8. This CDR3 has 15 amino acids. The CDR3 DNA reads TGTGCCAGCAGTCCGAGACAGGGGGTCGGCTATGGCTACACCTTC. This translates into CASSPRQGVGYGYTF.

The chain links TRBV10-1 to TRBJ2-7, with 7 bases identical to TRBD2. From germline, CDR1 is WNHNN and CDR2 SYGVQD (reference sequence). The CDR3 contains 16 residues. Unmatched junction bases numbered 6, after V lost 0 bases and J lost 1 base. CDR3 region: CASSESYGGESYEQYF. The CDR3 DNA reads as TGCGCCAGCAGTGAGTCGTATGGGGGGGAGTCCTACGAGCAGTACTTC.

As DNA, the CDR3 is TGTGCCAGCAGGCAACCGGGACAGGGCTTCCCTATCCACGAGCAGTACTTC. It codes for CASRQPGQGFPIHEQYF. This chain connects TRBV7-2 to TRBJ2-7, with 9 bases aligning to TRBD1. Germline CDR1 is SGHTA and CDR2 is FQGNSA. J gave up 5 bases and V 6 bases, and 17 bases lay outside the gene matches. This CDR3 spans 17 amino acids.

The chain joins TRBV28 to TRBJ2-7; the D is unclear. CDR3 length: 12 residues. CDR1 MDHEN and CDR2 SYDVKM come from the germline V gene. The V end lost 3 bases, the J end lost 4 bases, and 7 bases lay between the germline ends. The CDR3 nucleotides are TGTGCCAGCAGTTTGAGTGCTTACGAGCAGTACTTC. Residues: CASSLSAYEQYF.

This chain's CDR3 is CASSLVRTNYGYTF. The CDR3 bases are TGTGCCAGCAGCTTAGTTCGTACTAACTATGGCTACACCTTC. The chain links TRBV7-8 to TRBJ1-2; D is uncertain. CDR3 length: 14 amino acids. Trimming cost V 1 base and J 0 bases, with 6 bases left between them. CDR1 and CDR2 (germline): SGHVS, FQNEAQ.

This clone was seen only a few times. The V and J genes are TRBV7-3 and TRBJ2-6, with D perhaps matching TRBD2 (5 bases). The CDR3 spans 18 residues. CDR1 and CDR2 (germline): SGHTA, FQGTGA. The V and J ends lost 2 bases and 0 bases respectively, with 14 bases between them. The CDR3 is CASSLRGRRPSGANVLTF. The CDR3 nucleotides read TGTGCCAGCAGCTTACGAGGGCGCAGGCCCTCTGGGGCCAACGTCCTGACTTTC.

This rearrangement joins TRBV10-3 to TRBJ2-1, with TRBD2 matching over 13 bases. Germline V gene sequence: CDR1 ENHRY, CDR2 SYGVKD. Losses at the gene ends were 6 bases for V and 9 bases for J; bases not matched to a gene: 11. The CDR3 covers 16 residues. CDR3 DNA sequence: TGTGCCATCAGCCACGGACTAGCGGGAGAGTCGCCTGAGCAGTTCTTC. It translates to CAISHGLAGESPEQFF.

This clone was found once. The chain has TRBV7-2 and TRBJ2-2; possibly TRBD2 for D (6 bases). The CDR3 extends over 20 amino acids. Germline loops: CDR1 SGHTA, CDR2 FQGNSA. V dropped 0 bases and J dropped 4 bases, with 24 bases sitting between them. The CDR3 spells CASSLASGKLAGKVTGELFF. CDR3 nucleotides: TGTGCCAGCAGCTTAGCTTCGGGGAAACTCGCGGGAAAGGTCACCGGGGAGCTGTTTTTT.

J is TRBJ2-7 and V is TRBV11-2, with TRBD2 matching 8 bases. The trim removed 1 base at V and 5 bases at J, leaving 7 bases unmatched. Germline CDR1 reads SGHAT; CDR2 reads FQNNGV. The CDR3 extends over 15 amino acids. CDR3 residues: CASSLGGSGSHEQYF. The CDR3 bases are TGTGCCAGCAGCTTAGGTGGCAGCGGGAGTCACGAGCAGTACTTC.

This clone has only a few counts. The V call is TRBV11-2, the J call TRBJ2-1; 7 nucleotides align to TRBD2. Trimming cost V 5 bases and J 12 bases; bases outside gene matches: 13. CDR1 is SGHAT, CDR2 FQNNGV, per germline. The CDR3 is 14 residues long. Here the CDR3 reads CASSQEGSASGQFF. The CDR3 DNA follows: TGTGCCAGCAGCCAGGAAGGATCGGCTAGCGGGCAGTTCTTC.

CDR3 in amino acids: CASSQDLGLAGGPGTDTQYF. The CDR3 DNA reads TGCGCCAGCAGCCAAGATTTGGGACTAGCGGGAGGGCCGGGCACAGATACGCAGTATTTT. V and J are TRBV4-3 and TRBJ2-3; 16 nucleotides line up with TRBD2. The germline gives CDR1 LGHNA, CDR2 YSLEER. The V and J ends lost 0 bases and 1 base, in that order; junction bases with no gene match: 7. The CDR3 spans 20 residues.

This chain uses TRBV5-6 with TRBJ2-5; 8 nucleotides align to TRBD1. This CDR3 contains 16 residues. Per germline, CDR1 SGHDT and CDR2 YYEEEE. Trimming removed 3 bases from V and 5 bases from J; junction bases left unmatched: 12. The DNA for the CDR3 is TGTGCCAGCAGCTATTACGACAGGGGCCCCGGGGAGACCCAGTACTTC. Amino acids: CASSYYDRGPGETQYF. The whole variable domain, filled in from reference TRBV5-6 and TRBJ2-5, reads DAGVTQSPTHLIKTRGQQVTLRCSPKSGHDTVSWYQQALGQGPQFIFQYYEEEERQRGNFPDRFSGHQFPNYSSELNVNALLLGDSALYLCASSYYDRGPGETQYFGPGTRLLVL.

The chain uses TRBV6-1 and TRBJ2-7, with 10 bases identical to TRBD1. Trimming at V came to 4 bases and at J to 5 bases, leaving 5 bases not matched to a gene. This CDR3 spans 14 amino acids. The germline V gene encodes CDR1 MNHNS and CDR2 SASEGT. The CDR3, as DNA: TGTGCCAGCAGTGCCCGGGACAGGGGCCACGAGCAGTACTTC. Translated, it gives CASSARDRGHEQYF.

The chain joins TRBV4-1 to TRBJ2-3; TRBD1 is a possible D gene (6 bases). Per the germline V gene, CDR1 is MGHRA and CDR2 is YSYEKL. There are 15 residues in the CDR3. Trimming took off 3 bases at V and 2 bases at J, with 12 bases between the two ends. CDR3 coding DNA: TGCGCCAGCAGCCACCGACAGGAGCCCACAGATACGCAGTATTTT. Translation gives CASSHRQEPTDTQYF.

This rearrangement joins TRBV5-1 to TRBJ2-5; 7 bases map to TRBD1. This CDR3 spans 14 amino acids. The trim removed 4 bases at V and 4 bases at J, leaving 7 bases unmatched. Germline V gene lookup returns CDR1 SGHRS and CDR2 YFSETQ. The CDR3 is CASSDGTVLETQYF. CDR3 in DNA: TGCGCCAGCAGCGACGGGACAGTCCTAGAGACCCAGTACTTC.

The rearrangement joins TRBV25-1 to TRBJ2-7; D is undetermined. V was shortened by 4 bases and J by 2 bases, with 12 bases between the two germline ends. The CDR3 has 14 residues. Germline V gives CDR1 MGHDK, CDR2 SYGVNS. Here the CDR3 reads CASSGVPRPYEQYF. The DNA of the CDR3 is TGTGCCAGCAGTGGGGTTCCCAGGCCCTACGAGCAGTACTTC.

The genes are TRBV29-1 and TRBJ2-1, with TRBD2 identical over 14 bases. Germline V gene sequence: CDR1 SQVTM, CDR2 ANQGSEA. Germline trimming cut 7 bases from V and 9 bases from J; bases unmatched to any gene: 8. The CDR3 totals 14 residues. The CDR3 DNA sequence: TGCAGCGGATATGGACTAGCGGGAGGAGTTGAGCAGTTCTTC. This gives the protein CSGYGLAGGVEQFF.

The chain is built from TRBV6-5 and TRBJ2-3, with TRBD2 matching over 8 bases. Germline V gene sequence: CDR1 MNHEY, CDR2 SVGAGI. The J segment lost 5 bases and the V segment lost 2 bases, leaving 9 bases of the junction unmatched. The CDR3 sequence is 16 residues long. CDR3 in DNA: TGTGCCAGCAGTTACACAGCGGGAGAAGGTGGAGATACGCAGTATTTT. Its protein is CASSYTAGEGGDTQYF.

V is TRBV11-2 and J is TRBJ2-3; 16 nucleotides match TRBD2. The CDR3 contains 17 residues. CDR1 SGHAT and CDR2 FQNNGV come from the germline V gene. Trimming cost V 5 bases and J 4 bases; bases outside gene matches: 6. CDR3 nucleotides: TGTGCCAGCAGCCGAGGGACTAGCGGGAGGGCGTCAGATACGCAGTATTTT. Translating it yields CASSRGTSGRASDTQYF.

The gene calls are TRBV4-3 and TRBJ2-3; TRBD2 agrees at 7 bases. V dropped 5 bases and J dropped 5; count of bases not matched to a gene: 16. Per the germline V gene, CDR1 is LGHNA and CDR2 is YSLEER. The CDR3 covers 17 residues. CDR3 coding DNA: TGCGCCAGCAGCTATGGGAGGCAGGGAGGGCCGAAAGATACGCAGTATTTT. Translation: CASSYGRQGGPKDTQYF.